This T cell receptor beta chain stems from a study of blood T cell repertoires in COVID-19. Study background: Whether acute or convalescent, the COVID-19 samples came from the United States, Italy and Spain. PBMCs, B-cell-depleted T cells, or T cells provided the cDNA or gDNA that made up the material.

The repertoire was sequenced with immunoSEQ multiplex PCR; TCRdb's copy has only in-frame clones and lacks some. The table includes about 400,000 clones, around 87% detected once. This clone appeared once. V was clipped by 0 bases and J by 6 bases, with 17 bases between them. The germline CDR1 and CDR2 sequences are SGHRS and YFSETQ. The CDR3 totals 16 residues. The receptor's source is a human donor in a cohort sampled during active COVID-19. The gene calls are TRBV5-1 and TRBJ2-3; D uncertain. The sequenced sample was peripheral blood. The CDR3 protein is CASSLGAGSNKDTQYF. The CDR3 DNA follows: TGCGCCAGCAGCTTGGGGGCAGGCTCCAATAAGGATACGCAGTATTTT.